A single sample gave rise to the 8 T cell receptor beta chains below, sequenced in a study of Ad26.COV2.S vaccination and SARS-CoV-2 variants. Specified treatment: over 15 received Ad26.COV2.S at low or high dose, single or two shots; 5 received placebo; per-sample allocation not given. Day 63 following the first vaccine or placebo injection was when the samples were taken. Sequenced by immunoSEQ multiplex PCR; TCRdb stores in-frame clones only, minus some. The table has 350,000 to 550,000 clones, 89% seen once. The sequencing used peripheral blood, collected in a trial of Ad26.COV2.S vaccine versus placebo. These TCRs come from a person between 18 and 59 years old who received the Ad26.COV2.S COVID-19 vaccine or a placebo.

The rearrangement links TRBV28 to TRBJ1-5; maybe TRBD1 (5 bases). Germline-derived CDR1 and CDR2 are MDHEN and SYDVKM. This CDR3 has 11 amino acids. V lost 11 bases to trimming and J lost 7 bases, with 12 bases between them. DNA of the CDR3: TGTGCCGCCTCCGAGGGGCAGCCCCAGCATTTT. Translated: CAASEGQPQHF. The variable domain in full, completed from reference TRBV28 and TRBJ1-5, reads DVKVTQSSRYLVKRTGEKVFLECVQDMDHENMFWYRQDPGLGLRLIYFSYDVKMKEKGDIPEGYSVSREKKERFSLILESASTNQTSMYLCAASEGQPQHFGDGTRLSIL.

V usage is TRBV7-2 and J usage is TRBJ2-5; 7 bases are shared with TRBD2. CDR3 size: 13 residues. Germline assignment: CDR1 SGHTA and CDR2 FQGNSA. The V and J ends lost 5 bases and 2 bases, in that order; junction bases with no gene match: 2. The DNA for the CDR3 is TGTGCCAGCAGCGTGGGACTACAAGAGACCCAGTACTTC. It translates to CASSVGLQETQYF.

This clone was seen a few times. This rearrangement joins TRBV2 to TRBJ1-5; 7 positions agree with TRBD1. The V segment lost 7 bases and the J segment 4 bases; nucleotides outside the gene matches: 4. This CDR3 is 13 amino acids long. Germline-derived CDR1 and CDR2 are SNHLY and FYNNEI. CDR3 amino acids: CASIRDSNQPQHF. CDR3 DNA: TGTGCCAGCATCAGGGACAGTAATCAGCCCCAGCATTTT.

V gene TRBV5-6 combines with J gene TRBJ2-2; 8 bases are a match to TRBD2. There are 16 residues in the CDR3. The J segment lost 10 bases and the V segment lost 0 bases, leaving 11 bases of the junction unmatched. Per germline, CDR1 SGHDT and CDR2 YYEEEE. Here the CDR3 reads CASSLVVAGGQVELFF. As DNA, the CDR3 is TGTGCCAGCAGCTTGGTTGTTGCGGGGGGCCAGGTGGAGCTGTTTTTT.

This clone was observed a single time. The chain carries TRBV5-4 and TRBJ2-7; 8 bases align to TRBD2. This CDR3 region has 13 residues. The trim removed 2 bases at V and 7 bases at J, leaving 5 bases unmatched. The germline CDR1 and CDR2 sequences are SGHNT and YYREEE (reference sequence). The CDR3 loop is CASSLAGVREQYF. CDR3 bases: TGTGCCAGCAGCTTAGCGGGGGTGAGGGAGCAGTACTTC.

This chain's CDR3 is CASSLGTPGTGELFF. CDR3 nucleotides: TGTGCCAGCAGCTTAGGGACACCCGGGACCGGGGAGCTGTTTTTT. V usage is TRBV7-3 and J usage is TRBJ2-2, with a tentative D call TRBD1 (6 bases). V lost 2 bases to trimming and J lost 5 bases, with 12 bases between them. This CDR3 has 15 amino acids. From germline, CDR1 is SGHTA and CDR2 FQGTGA.

This clone was recorded once. The rearrangement joins TRBV28 to TRBJ2-7, with D perhaps TRBD1 (5 bases). This CDR3 contains 13 residues. Germline V gene sequence: CDR1 MDHEN, CDR2 SYDVKM. With 4 bases removed from V and 5 bases from J, the gap between germline ends came to 12 bases. CDR3 loop: CASSWGRRDEQYF. The CDR3 nucleotides read TGTGCCAGCAGTTGGGGCAGAAGGGACGAGCAGTACTTC.

CDR3 bases: TGTGCCAGCAGTCGGGGACAGATATCCTACGAGCAGTACTTC. It encodes CASSRGQISYEQYF. V gene TRBV6-5 combines with J gene TRBJ2-7; 7 bases match TRBD1. The trim removed 5 bases at V and 1 base at J, leaving 5 bases unmatched. The length of the CDR3 is 14 residues. Germline-derived CDR1 and CDR2 are MNHEY and SVGAGI.